These T cell receptor beta chains were read from a single sample in a study of cytomegalovirus exposure and HLA in healthy donors. The assay was immunoSEQ multiplex PCR, and TCRdb's table has in-frame clones only and misses some. Among about 83,000 clones listed, approximately 80% were seen once. The specimen sequenced was PBMCs. These receptors all come from a woman in her twenties or thirties in good health and CMV-seronegative. Each CDR3 is given with its conserved first and last residue. A D gene is named only where the DNA matches it firmly. Clone size is given for some rows only: seen once, a few or many times, or a class if the clone is expanded.

V,J,D,size,CDR3,DNA
TRBV28,TRBJ2-5,NA,NA,CASSPPGAQETQYF,TGTGCCAGCAGTCCACCAGGGGCCCAAGAGACCCAGTACTTC
TRBV6-5,TRBJ1-2,TRBD1,once,CASSPDRGAGGYTF,TGTGCCAGCAGTCCCGACAGGGGGGCCGGGGGCTACACCTTC
TRBV28,TRBJ2-2,TRBD1,NA,CASSSSMLRGLSGELFF,TGTGCCAGCAGTTCATCGATGCTCAGGGGGCTGAGCGGGGAGCTGTTTTTT
TRBV25-1,TRBJ1-2,NA,NA,CASSEAAYGYTF,TGTGCCAGCAGTGAGGCGGCCTATGGCTACACCTTC
TRBV6-5,TRBJ2-7,TRBD2,NA,CASSYSWTSSSVGQYF,TGTGCCAGCAGTTACTCGTGGACTAGCTCCTCCGTAGGGCAGTACTTC
TRBV4-1,TRBJ2-5,TRBD1,NA,CASSQVTGAQETQYF,TGCGCCAGCAGCCAAGTGACAGGGGCCCAAGAGACCCAGTACTTC
TRBV19,TRBJ1-1,NA,NA,CASSITGVEAFF,TGTGCCAGTAGTATAACCGGGGTGGAAGCTTTCTTT
TRBV11-2,TRBJ1-6,NA,NA,CASSLGFGSPLHF,TGTGCCAGCAGCTTAGGGTTCGGGTCACCCCTCCACTTT
TRBV7-2,TRBJ2-3,TRBD2,NA,CASSSPMILAERTDTQYF,TGTGCCAGCAGCTCACCTATGATTCTAGCGGAGCGCACAGATACGCAGTATTTT
TRBV14,TRBJ2-6,NA,NA,CASSQVYPGANVLTF,TGTGCCAGCAGCCAAGTATATCCTGGGGCCAACGTCCTGACTTTC
TRBV7-9,TRBJ2-2,NA,NA,CSSSLRSDTGELFF,TGTTCCAGCAGCCTTCGCTCGGACACCGGGGAGCTGTTTTTT
TRBV7-8,TRBJ2-7,TRBD1,NA,CASSLGTGGPYEQYF,TGTGCCAGCAGCTTAGGTACAGGGGGCCCCTACGAGCAGTACTTC
TRBV9,TRBJ2-7,NA,NA,CASSVAPGAYEQYF,TGTGCCAGCAGCGTAGCACCAGGGGCCTACGAGCAGTACTTC
TRBV19,TRBJ2-7,NA,NA,CASSSPSLPPIYEQYF,TGTGCCAGTAGTAGTCCGTCCCTCCCACCTATCTACGAGCAGTACTTC
TRBV5-5,TRBJ2-1,TRBD1,NA,CASSPPGQGANEQFF,TGTGCCAGCAGCCCTCCGGGACAGGGGGCGAATGAGCAGTTCTTC